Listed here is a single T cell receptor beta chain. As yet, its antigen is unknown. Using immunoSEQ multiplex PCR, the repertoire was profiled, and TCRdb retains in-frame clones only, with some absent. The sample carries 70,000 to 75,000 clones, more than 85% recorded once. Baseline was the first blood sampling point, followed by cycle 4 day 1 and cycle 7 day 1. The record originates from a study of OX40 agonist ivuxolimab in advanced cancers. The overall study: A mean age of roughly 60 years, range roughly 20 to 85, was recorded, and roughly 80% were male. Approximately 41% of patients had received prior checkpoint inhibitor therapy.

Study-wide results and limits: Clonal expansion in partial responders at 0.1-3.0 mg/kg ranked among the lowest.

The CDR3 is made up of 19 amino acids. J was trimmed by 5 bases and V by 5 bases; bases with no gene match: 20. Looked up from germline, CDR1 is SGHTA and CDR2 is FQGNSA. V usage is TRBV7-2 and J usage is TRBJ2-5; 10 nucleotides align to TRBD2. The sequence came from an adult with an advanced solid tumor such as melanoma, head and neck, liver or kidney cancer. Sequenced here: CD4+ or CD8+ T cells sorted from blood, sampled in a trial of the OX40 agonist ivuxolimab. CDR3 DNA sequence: TGTGCCAGCAGCCTAAACAACCCGGGAAGCGGGAGGGGTGGGGAGACCCAGTACTTC. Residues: CASSLNNPGSGRGGETQYF.